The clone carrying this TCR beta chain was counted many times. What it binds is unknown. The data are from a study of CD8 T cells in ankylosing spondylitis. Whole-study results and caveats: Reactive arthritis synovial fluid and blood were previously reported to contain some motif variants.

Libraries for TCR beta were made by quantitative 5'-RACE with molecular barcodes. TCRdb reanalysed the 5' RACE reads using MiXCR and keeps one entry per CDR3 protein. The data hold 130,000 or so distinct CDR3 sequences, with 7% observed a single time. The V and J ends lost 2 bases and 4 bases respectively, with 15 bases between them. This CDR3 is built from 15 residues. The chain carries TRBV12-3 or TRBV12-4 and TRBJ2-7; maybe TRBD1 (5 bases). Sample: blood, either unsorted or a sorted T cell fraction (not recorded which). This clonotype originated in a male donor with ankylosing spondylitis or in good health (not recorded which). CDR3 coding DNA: TGTGCCAGCAGTTTATCCAGGGTAGGAAAATACGAGCAGTACTTC. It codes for CASSLSRVGKYEQYF.